This T cell receptor beta chain came from a study of shared T cell receptors in the human thymus (dated by TCRdb to the early 2020s). For context, the study as a whole: The study examined how self-reactive, shared T-cell receptor alpha chains are generated in the human thymus.

The V end gives up 5 bases and the J end 0 bases, leaving 25 bases in the junction not matched to a gene. CDR1 and CDR2 (ENHRY, SYGVKD) derive from the germline V gene. The CDR3 goes from the cysteine to the phenylalanine over 22 residues. The sequence is cut down to CDR3 DNA, 66 bases in frame from base 1. To note about this clone: Its antigen is unknown. Base qualities are not provided; no much larger clone lies one nucleotide away.

Library method: the immunoSEQ multiplex PCR assay. Drawn from immuneACCESS, this table holds only the in-frame rearrangements with V and J called that TCRdb kept. Clones are partly lost; checked studies trace under half to an unresolved V gene and leave the rest unexplained. Across this sample there are 630,000 or so clones, with 80% to 90% seen only once. The top ten hold 0.009% to 0.0095% of the sample. The same data also went into a second study, on human thymus T cells. The second paper states: Donors were immunologically healthy infants undergoing open corrective cardiac surgery for congenital heart defects in Finland. The thymus tissue came from surgical resects taken out during corrective cardiac surgery. Both the thymic and the peripheral blood repertoires appeared to show biased V and J gene segment usage. Highly overlapping thymic TCR repertoires among unrelated individuals were reported in the related research. TCR alpha and beta repertoires from about 8 infant thymus samples and four related peripheral blood samples were characterized in the study. Donor ages ranged from roughly 6 to 250 days, and the cohort comprised more than 5 male and two female infants. After being mechanically released from the tissue, thymocytes were kept at -70 degrees C in pellets of 10-30 million cells. A QIAsymphony instrument was used to extract genomic DNA from frozen cell pellets. TCRB and TCRAD loci were amplified from a standardized quantity of quality-controlled genomic DNA using the immunoSEQ multiplex PCR assay. Amplicons spanned the V(D)J region at a length sufficient to cover the CDR3 and identify V and J genes. Through the commercial immunoSEQ service, the amplicons were sequenced on an Illumina platform. Primer bias and sequencing errors were corrected using previously described methods, and TCRAD and TCRB definitions followed the IMGT database. Repertoires were analysed with immunoSEQ Analyzer 3.0 and VDJTools, covering basic statistics, V/J segment usage, diversity estimates, rarefaction and pairwise overlap. To estimate diversity, the Chao1, ChaoE, Efron-Thisted, Shannon and inverse Simpson indices were applied, and diversity was also estimated on datasets down-sampled to the smallest sample. For repertoire overlap, CDR3 nucleotide sequence, V gene and J gene had to match strictly, and clustering was done by Jaccard-based multidimensional scaling. Thymus samples yielded on average about 810,000 unique TCRB clonotypes, compared with some 83,000 from blood samples.

This sequence originates from a boy younger than two with a congenital heart defect. Donor details come from another sample of the same person, matched by shared clones. In this chain, TRBV10-3 is recombined with TRBJ2-1; 7 central nucleotides agree with TRBD2. Input material: thymocytes. The CDR3 region reads CAISLRDYSSIKPESSYNEQFF. The nucleotide sequence is given as TGTGCCATCAGTTTACGGGACTATTCGTCGATTAAACCGGAAAGCTCCTACAATGAGCAGTTCTTC.